The rows below give T cell receptor beta chains drawn from one sample of a study of blood T cell repertoires in COVID-19. Generated by immunoSEQ multiplex PCR, the TCRdb table keeps only in-frame clones and is missing some. The sample carries 150,000 or so clones, 84% recorded once. The sequenced sample was PBMCs or T cells enriched from blood (not recorded which). The source is a woman aged 45-65 years who had been exposed to COVID-19. Both conserved end residues are trimmed from each CDR3. D genes are given only for firm matches. Rows may omit the clone size; those that give it use once, few, many or a size class.

once	TRBJ1-1	TRBV27	TRBD1	ASSLQGAGTEAF
.	TRBJ2-7	TRBV7-8	TRBD2	ASSSRTSGSHEQY
few	TRBJ2-1	TRBV19	.	ASRGPGLPVEQF
few	TRBJ2-1	TRBV6-5	TRBD1	ASSPGGRYNEQF
.	TRBJ2-2	TRBV19	.	ASSVASAGELF
.	TRBJ1-1	TRBV3-1/TRBV3-2	.	ASSQDRQGSEAF
.	TRBJ2-7	TRBV5-1	.	ASSLASSRGLYEQY
.	TRBJ1-3	TRBV4-3	.	ASSRSSGNTIY
few	TRBJ2-2	TRBV9	TRBD1	ASSVAPLRDRTTGELF
.	TRBJ2-3	TRBV27	TRBD2	ASSLNRDYDTQY
.	TRBJ2-3	TRBV24-1	TRBD2	ATSDPGLAGREDTQY
.	TRBJ1-2	TRBV7-8	.	ASSLRVSGGYGYT
.	TRBJ1-5	TRBV27	.	ASSTQGLGNQPQH
.	TRBJ2-3	TRBV7-2	.	ASSLGRGRGRTDTQY
.	TRBJ2-1	TRBV6-5	.	ASISDYNEQF
.	TRBJ2-2	TRBV9	.	ASSVGAGQLF
.	TRBJ1-1	TRBV6-5	.	ASSYRGALNTEAF
.	TRBJ1-1	TRBV30	.	AWAGGGTEAF
.	TRBJ1-6	TRBV14	TRBD1	ASSSWDRDLPLH
.	TRBJ2-1	TRBV11-3	TRBD2	ASSLDGREGRDEQF
.	TRBJ1-5	TRBV21-1	.	ASSYRRCTDFNQPQH
.	TRBJ1-1	TRBV5-4	TRBD1	ASSPNRGSRNTEAF
.	TRBJ1-5	TRBV19	.	ASNRRSGNQPQH
.	TRBJ1-1	TRBV18	.	ASSPQMNTEAF
.	TRBJ1-2	TRBV5-1	TRBD1	ASSLDRGPYGYT
.	TRBJ2-3	TRBV4-2	TRBD2	ASSQEFLSGLAGDTDTQY